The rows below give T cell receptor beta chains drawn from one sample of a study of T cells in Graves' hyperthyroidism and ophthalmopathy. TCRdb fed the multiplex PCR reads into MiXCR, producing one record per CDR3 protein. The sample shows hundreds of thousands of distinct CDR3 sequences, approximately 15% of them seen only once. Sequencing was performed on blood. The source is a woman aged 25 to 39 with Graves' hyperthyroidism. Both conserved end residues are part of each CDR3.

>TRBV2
CASRDGILHEQYF
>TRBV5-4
CASSLVGTPLYEQYF
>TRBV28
CASSFGETSTDTQYF
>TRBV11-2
CASSPAYEQFF
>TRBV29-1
CSVAQGVNEQYF
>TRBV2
CASIIETGVYGYTF
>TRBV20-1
CSATGLASRYEQYF
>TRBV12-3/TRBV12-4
CASRLYGGSVGYTF
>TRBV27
CASSTGQGVWNTEAFF
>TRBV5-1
CASSLTSGSLNEQFF
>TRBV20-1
CSARFRTGMNTEAFF
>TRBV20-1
CSARRDTDTQYF
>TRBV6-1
CASRYRAGATGELFF
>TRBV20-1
CSAVPGSNQPQHF
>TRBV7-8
CASSRNNNEQFF
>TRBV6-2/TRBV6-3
CASSYSGRDSYEQYF
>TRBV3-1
CASSQGGGNEQFF
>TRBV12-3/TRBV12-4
CASSPTGAGTGELFF
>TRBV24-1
CATSDRTGESNQEQFF
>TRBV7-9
CASLLSGSTDTQYF
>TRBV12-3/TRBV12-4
CASKAGGLNEQFF
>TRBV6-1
CASSSRSPHSYEQYF
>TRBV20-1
CSAGQGVTEAFF
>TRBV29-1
CSVEARLAQNEQFF
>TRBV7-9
CASSSEVVGSYNEQFF
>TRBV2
CASRGGRTGELFF
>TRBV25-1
CASNQAGSTYEQYF
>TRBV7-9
CASSLRLASTDTQYF
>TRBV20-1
CSAREEERGWGDEQFF
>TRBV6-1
CASTDPAGTYGYTF
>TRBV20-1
CSAGVGGDEQFF
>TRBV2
CASSEAVAYEQYF
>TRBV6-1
CASSDVSGQVAKNIQYF
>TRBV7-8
CASSARDRATGELFF
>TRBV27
CASSFRPRPALNNEQFF
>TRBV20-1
CSGSELGPYNEQFF
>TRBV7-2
CASSLVGAGLSGELFF
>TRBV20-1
CSAGLINQPQHF
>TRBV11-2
CASSLAAATNEKLFF
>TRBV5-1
CASSPGHLNTEAFF
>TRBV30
CAWSTDRGASDTQYF
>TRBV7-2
CASSFSSGRGHEQFF
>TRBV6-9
CASGLDRTGGNSPLHF
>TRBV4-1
CASSHERENVLGEQFF
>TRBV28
CASSPNSLGTDTQYF
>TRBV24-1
CATSDGGTGSVQTQYF
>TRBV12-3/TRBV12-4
CASSKAGVFYNEQFF
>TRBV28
CASSSPPTTYNEQFF
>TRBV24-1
CATSEGQGLDTIYF
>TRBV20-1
CSARALTDTQYF
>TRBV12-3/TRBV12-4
CASSLDGDLGELFF
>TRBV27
CASSLTGVGVNTEAFF
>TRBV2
CASSVIWEQFF
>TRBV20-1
CSATKRDSYNEQFF
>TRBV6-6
CASSYSAGPEAFF
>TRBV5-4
CASSPGLAGYNEQFF
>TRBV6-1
CASSSRGHEDTQYF